One sample yielded the 16 T cell receptor beta chains listed below, sequenced in a study of blood T cells in healthy people across ages. A second about 6 to 12 cycle PCR used barcoded and J-beta primers. TCRdb re-called the 5' RACE reads through MiXCR, storing one row per CDR3 protein. Of approximately 1.5 million distinct CDR3 sequences listed, roughly 32% are singletons. What was sequenced was blood. Receptor source: a woman in her 30s in good health.

This clonotype was seen more than once but under ten times. This sequence joins TRBV5-1 and TRBJ2-7; 15 nucleotides align to TRBD2. The CDR3 extends over 18 amino acids. V shed 0 bases and J 6 bases; nucleotides not matched to a gene: 10. Looked up from germline, CDR1 is SGHRS and CDR2 is YFSETQ. For the CDR3, the DNA is TGCGCCAGCAGCTTGGAAGGACTAGCGGGAGGGCCCTCGGGCGAGCAGTACTTC. This encodes CASSLEGLAGGPSGEQYF. Variable domain in full (rest from reference TRBV5-1 and TRBJ2-7): KAGVTQTPRYLIKTRGQQVTLSCSPISGHRSVSWYQQTPGQGLQFLFEYFSETQRNKGNFPGRFSGRQFSNSRSEMNVSTLELGDSALYLCASSLEGLAGGPSGEQYFGPGTRLTVT.

This clonotype was counted between two and nine times. The rearrangement links TRBV6-5 to TRBJ1-1; D is unclear. V was trimmed by 2 bases and J by 1 base, leaving 11 bases between them. Germline CDR1 is MNHEY and CDR2 is SVGAGI. This CDR3 is built from 15 residues. CDR3 DNA: TGTGCCAGCAGTTACATCAGCAGTTCGAACACTGAAGCTTTCTTT. It is translated as CASSYISSSNTEAFF.

A note on this clonotype: At one end, the junction sequence differs from germline, possibly due to a read error. This chain connects TRBV3-1 to TRBJ2-7, with D possibly matching TRBD2 (6 bases). Looked up from germline, CDR1 is LGHDT and CDR2 is YNNKEL (reference sequence). The CDR3 contains 15 residues. The CDR3 loop reads CTSSQNPTGAYEQYF. The DNA for the CDR3 is TGTACCAGCAGCCAAAATCCGACGGGAGCCTACGAGCAGTACTTC.

This clonotype came up a few times. The chain joins TRBV7-9 to TRBJ2-3, with 8 nucleotides matching TRBD2. Per the germline V gene, CDR1 is SEHNR and CDR2 is FQNEAQ (reference sequence). Unmatched junction bases numbered 15, after V lost 4 bases and J lost 3 bases. The CDR3 has 18 residues. For the CDR3, the DNA is TGTGCCAGCAGCTCCTATACCCTAACGGGGGGGCGGACAGATACGCAGTATTTT. Translated: CASSSYTLTGGRTDTQYF. Complete variable domain (other parts from reference TRBV7-9 and TRBJ2-3): DTGVSQNPRHKITKRGQNVTFRCDPISEHNRLYWYRQTLGQGPEFLTYFQNEAQLEKSRLLSDRFSAERPKGSFSTLEIQRTEQGDSAMYLCASSSYTLTGGRTDTQYFGPGTRLTVL.

In this sample, this clonotype turned up once. This may be a read error, as it is one base from a much larger clone. The J gene is TRBJ2-7, the V gene TRBV5-6; D is perhaps TRBD2 (6 bases). Germline CDR1 reads SGHDT; CDR2 reads YYEEEE. The CDR3 is 14 amino acids. The chain's CDR3 is CTSSLLADPYEQYF. DNA for the CDR3: TGTACCAGCAGCTTGTTAGCGGACCCCTACGAGCAGTACTTC.

As regards this clonotype: One end of the junction fails to match germline, which may point to a read error. V gene TRBV27 combines with J gene TRBJ1-1, with a tentative D call TRBD1 (6 bases). The germline gives CDR1 MNHEY, CDR2 SMNVEV (reference sequence). The CDR3 totals 15 residues. The CDR3 nucleotides are TGTGCCAGCAGTTTATCAGGGGGGCTGAACACTGAAGTTTTCTTT. This translates into CASSLSGGLNTEVFF.

A note on this clonotype: Germline is not matched at one junction end, which may reflect a read error. The V gene is TRBV7-2, the J gene TRBJ2-7; 7 bases agree with TRBD1. Germline V gene sequence: CDR1 SGHTA, CDR2 FQGNSA. The CDR3 has 15 amino acids. The CDR3 DNA reads as TGTGCCGGCAGCGCAGAGACAGGGTTCTCCTACGAGCAGTACTTC. Translating it yields CAGSAETGFSYEQYF. Supplemented by reference TRBV7-2 and TRBJ2-7, the full variable domain reads GAGVSQSPSNKVTEKGKDVELRCDPISGHTALYWYRQSLGQGLEFLIYFQGNSAPDKSGLPSDRFSAERTGGSVSTLTIQRTQQEDSAVYLCAGSAETGFSYEQYFGPGTRLTVT.

This clonotype was recorded many times. This CDR3 is CSRGTSGEETQYF. CDR3 coding DNA: TGCAGCCGGGGGACTAGCGGGGAAGAGACCCAGTACTTC. The rearrangement links TRBV29-1 to TRBJ2-5; 13 bases are a match to TRBD2. J lost 3 bases, V lost 8 bases, and 3 bases had no gene match. Germline lookup yields CDR1 SQVTM and CDR2 ANQGSEA. The CDR3 length is 13 residues.

The chain recombines TRBV11-2 with TRBJ2-5, with unresolved D. V was clipped by 7 bases and J by 4 bases, with 7 bases between them. This CDR3 is 11 amino acids long. Germline CDR1 and CDR2: SGHAT and FQNNGV. CDR3 protein: CASNKGETQYF. CDR3 coding DNA: TGTGCCAGCAATAAGGGAGAGACCCAGTACTTC.

This sequence joins TRBV2 and TRBJ2-1; unclear D gene. The V end lost 3 bases, the J end lost 6 bases, and 15 bases lay between the germline ends. This CDR3 region has 15 residues. Germline V CDR1 and CDR2: SNHLY, FYNNEI. CDR3 nucleotides: TGTGCCAGCAGTGAGGGTATTATCGGCCGCAATGAGCAGTTCTTC. This encodes CASSEGIIGRNEQFF.

This clonotype was picked up many times. The chain uses TRBV7-7 and TRBJ2-7; TRBD1 aligns across 9 bases. This CDR3 region has 15 residues. Germline loops: CDR1 SSHAT, CDR2 FNYEAQ (reference sequence). Unmatched junction bases numbered 4, after V lost 1 base and J lost 3 bases. CDR3 residues: CASSLGTGEGYEQYF. CDR3 nucleotide sequence: TGTGCCAGCAGCTTAGGGACAGGGGAGGGCTACGAGCAGTACTTC.

This clonotype appeared a few times. V and J are TRBV11-2 and TRBJ1-2, with TRBD1 matching over 7 bases. The germline V gene has CDR1 SGHAT and CDR2 FQNNGV. V lost 8 bases to trimming and J lost 0 bases; unmatched junction nucleotides: 9. This CDR3 is built from 15 residues. CDR3 residues: CASSKGDSSNYGYTF. Written as DNA, the CDR3 is TGTGCCAGCTCTAAGGGGGACAGTTCTAACTATGGCTACACCTTC.

This clonotype has only a few counts. The chain is built from TRBV3-1 and TRBJ1-2, with 7 positions matching TRBD1. The CDR3 totals 15 residues. CDR1 and CDR2 (germline): LGHDT, YNNKEL (reference sequence). The J segment lost 0 bases and the V segment lost 5 bases, leaving 6 bases of the junction unmatched. CDR3 sequence (DNA): TGTGCCAGCAGCTCTCCGGGACAGACTAACTATGGCTACACCTTC. It is translated as CASSSPGQTNYGYTF.

This rearrangement joins TRBV28 to TRBJ1-1; 9 bases agree with TRBD1. This CDR3 region has 15 residues. The J segment lost 4 bases and the V segment lost 5 bases, leaving 8 bases of the junction unmatched. Germline assignment: CDR1 MDHEN and CDR2 SYDVKM. This chain's CDR3 is CASSIQQGAVTEAFF. In DNA, the CDR3 is TGTGCCAGCAGTATACAACAGGGGGCGGTCACTGAAGCTTTCTTT.

The chain employs TRBV5-6 and TRBJ1-2, with D uncertain. The CDR3 loop spans 13 amino acids. Germline V gives CDR1 SGHDT, CDR2 YYEEEE. The V end was cut by 7 bases, the J end by 4 bases, with 14 bases between. DNA for the CDR3: TGTGCCAGCGCGGCCCGACCCTTCTATGGCTACACCTTC. Protein product: CASAARPFYGYTF. Full variable domain (missing parts from reference TRBV5-6 and TRBJ1-2): DAGVTQSPTHLIKTRGQQVTLRCSPKSGHDTVSWYQQALGQGPQFIFQYYEEEERQRGNFPDRFSGHQFPNYSSELNVNALLLGDSALYLCASAARPFYGYTFGSGTRLTVV.

The gene calls are TRBV5-1 and TRBJ2-1; 12 positions match TRBD2. This CDR3 spans 19 amino acids. With V trimmed by 2 bases and J by 0 bases, 9 bases remained unmatched. Germline assignment: CDR1 SGHRS and CDR2 YFSETQ. CDR3 in DNA: TGCGCCAGCAGCTTCCTCACTAGCGGGGGGAGGAGCTCCTACAATGAGCAGTTCTTC. Its protein is CASSFLTSGGRSSYNEQFF.